This TCR beta chain derives from a study of blood T cell repertoires in COVID-19. Clones were read by immunoSEQ multiplex PCR, and TCRdb kept only the in-frame ones, dropping some. The data hold roughly 220,000 clones, with around nine tenths observed a single time. The CDR3 length is 15 residues. Germline values: CDR1 LNHDA, CDR2 SQIVND (reference sequence). Trimming cost V 5 bases and J 1 base; bases outside gene matches: 1. The chain employs TRBV19 and TRBJ2-2, with 10 bases that match TRBD1. This receptor was taken from a woman aged 45-65 years with acute COVID-19. The source material was PBMCs or T cells enriched from blood (not recorded which). The CDR3 spells CASSWDRGNTGELFF. The CDR3 DNA reads TGTGCCAGTAGTTGGGACAGGGGGAACACCGGGGAGCTGTTTTTT. Full variable domain (remainder filled in from reference TRBV19 and TRBJ2-2): DGGITQSPKYLFRKEGQNVTLSCEQNLNHDAMYWYRQDPGQGLRLIYYSQIVNDFQKGDIAEGYSVSREKKESFPLTVTSAQKNPTAFYLCASSWDRGNTGELFFGEGSRLTVL.